This T cell receptor beta chain was captured in a study of cytomegalovirus exposure and HLA in healthy donors. PCR was performed using 60 Vbeta and 13 Jbeta primers. Assay: immunoSEQ multiplex PCR; the TCRdb copy retains only in-frame clones and omits some. There are approximately 110,000 clones in the sample; around 82% occur only once, and about 3.5% lies in the top ten. Study-wide results and limits: Earlier analysis found most TCR beta V segments productive about 87% or about 30% of the time. Analysis was carried out at a later point, and it linked a missense DCLRE1C variant to TCR beta V- and J-gene trimming.

This CDR3 contains 13 residues. Germline CDR1 and CDR2: SEHNR and FQNEAQ (reference sequence). With 5 bases removed from V and 4 bases from J, the gap between germline ends came to 11 bases. As to this clone: The antigen is unknown.

Sequencing was performed on PBMCs. The source of this sequence is a man aged 35 to 55 in good health and CMV-seronegative. The chain couples TRBV7-9 to TRBJ1-2; a weak D match, TRBD1 (5 bases). In DNA form, the CDR3 reads TGTGCCAGCAGCCTACAGGATCTCTATGGCTACACCTTC. Amino acids: CASSLQDLYGYTF. Full variable domain (remainder filled in from reference TRBV7-9 and TRBJ1-2): DTGVSQNPRHKITKRGQNVTFRCDPISEHNRLYWYRQTLGQGPEFLTYFQNEAQLEKSRLLSDRFSAERPKGSFSTLEIQRTEQGDSAMYLCASSLQDLYGYTFGSGTRLTVV.